Sequencing of this T cell receptor (beta chain) was carried out in a study of regulatory T cells in long-lasting Graves disease. Arm-PCR of CDR3 regions and iRepertoire HTBI primers were the basis on which TCR beta libraries were built. One entry per CDR3 protein, called by TCRdb with MiXCR from the multiplex PCR reads. Among 420,000 or so distinct CDR3 sequences listed, 23% were seen once. General study points: Persistent Graves' patients had lower TCR diversity than newly diagnosed ones.

This clonotype occurred a few times. Its antigen is as yet unknown. The germline gives CDR1 SGHRS, CDR2 YFSETQ. The V end was cut by 3 bases, the J end by 0 bases, with 19 bases between. CDR3 length equals 18 residues. Regarding time point: persistent/refractory GD, antithyroid drugs over 5 years with positive TRAb. The TCR library was prepared using RNA isolated from PBMCs. Graves' disease diagnosis followed American Thyroid Association guidelines. Collection of peripheral blood (roughly 9.8 milliliters) was done using EDTA tubes. The chain has TRBV5-1 and TRBJ1-5; tentatively, D is TRBD1 (5 bases). The sequencing used peripheral blood mononuclear cells (PBMCs), collected when the disease was refractory, from a patient treated with antithyroid drugs. This TCR came from a female donor with Graves disease. The CDR3 spells CASSSSPRDGDSNQPQHF. DNA for the CDR3: TGCGCCAGCAGCTCCAGCCCCCGGGACGGAGATAGCAATCAGCCCCAGCATTTT.